This TCR beta chain was obtained from a study of CD8+ T cells in alopecia areata listed by TCRdb under 2018. For the wider study: Treated patients were enrolled in an open-label pilot trial of oral tofacitinib, 5 to 10 mg twice daily, for moderate-to-severe alopecia areata. Tofacitinib was given for 6 to 18 months, followed by 6 months of follow-up off drug to assess delayed response and recurrence. For the treated patients, the SALT score, which quantifies what percentage of scalp surface area is affected, served as the measure of disease severity. High-throughput TCRbeta sequencing was used to examine T cell clonal expansion in alopecia areata in both the C3H/HeJ mouse model and human patients. Scalp tissue and sorted CD4+ and CD8+ peripheral blood T cells from patchy and totalis/universalis alopecia areata patients and from healthy controls were covered by human TCRbeta sequencing. Patients on tofacitinib were biopsied at baseline and after 4 and 24 weeks of treatment, and several of the patients also had a later scalp biopsy. Clonality in the scalp was compared among normal scalp (n=4), patchy alopecia areata scalp (n=8), and alopecia totalis/universalis scalp (n=8). RNA came from the PAXgene miRNA kit for fixed scalp, the miRNeasy kit for PBMCs, and the RNeasy kit for mouse skin. Amplification of TCRbeta CDR3 regions was done by immunoSEQ multiplex PCR using 35 Vbeta forward primers and 13 Jbeta reverse primers.

The time point tag for this specimen amounts to: less than five weeks on oral tofacitinib. The treatment or condition label for this specimen denotes: oral pan-JAK inhibitor, 5-10 mg twice daily. Peripheral blood and lesional scalp punch biopsies were obtained from patients with alopecia areata. PBMCs were separated by density centrifugation and stained for CD3, CD4 and CD8, after which CD4+ and CD8+ T cells were sorted on a FACSAria. Notes on this clone: The antigen it binds to is not known. No base-level quality is on record; no much larger clone is a single base apart.

Library construction relied on the immunoSEQ multiplex PCR assay. To provide template for TCR sequencing, every sample had RNA extracted and reverse transcribed into cDNA. SuperScript III was used for first-strand cDNA synthesis, primed with a 2:1 mix of oligo-dT and random hexamers. Amplification bias was assessed with a synthetic immune receptor repertoire, and residual bias was removed computationally. Regarding the original processing steps: Raw reads were preprocessed to remove errors, and CDR3 was defined by IMGT conventions from the conserved cysteine to phenylalanine. Clonality was computed by normalizing Shannon entropy by log2 of the number of productive unique TCRs and subtracting the result from 1. Whether scalp clones were CD4 or CD8 was inferred by matching scalp TCRbeta sequences against CD4 and CD8 repertoires sorted from blood. TCRdb provides this immuneACCESS table in a form limited to in-frame rearrangements. Some clones are lacking; in checked studies, under half of them reflect an unresolved V gene, and why the rest are absent is not known. That table supplies the V and J calls and clone size; D and trimming were determined from the DNA. Counted in this sample were about 120,000 clones; more than 45% of them appeared once. The top ten constitute roughly 0.5% of the sample.

What the authors observed across the whole study: TCR sequences shared between patients were less clear than in mice, possibly partly because of HLA diversity in the patient population. During tofacitinib treatment, many expanded lesional clones remained in scalp and blood, and this persistence may partly explain relapse after treatment is stopped. Compared with normal scalp, lesional scalp had higher clonality and more expanded CD8+ clones, particularly in alopecia totalis/universalis, a pattern that suggests antigenic drive. Tofacitinib significantly decreased scalp clonality and the number of expanded CD8+ clones among the top 100 scalp clones. The treated cohort was small, with a single nonresponder, so links between baseline CD8+ expansion and response need larger studies. Unlike mouse skin, which is dominated by gammadelta T cells, normal human skin has resident alphabeta T cells that are also sequenced, and this complicates analysis of the scalp TCR repertoire.

This sequence originates from a human donor with alopecia areata. The sample was CD4+ T cells sorted from blood, taken at week 4, from a patient treated with tofacitinib.

CDR3 region: CASSDSGIETQYF. The DNA is TGTGCCAGCAGTGATAGCGGGATCGAGACCCAGTACTTC. This chain is built from TRBV2 and TRBJ2-5, with 8 bases aligning to TRBD2. V is trimmed back by 3 bases and J by 5 bases, and the junction contains 2 bases that no gene match accounts for. The CDR3 runs 13 amino acids, cysteine and phenylalanine included. Only the CDR3 part of the read is kept: 39 bases, read in frame from the first base. In the germline V gene, CDR1 corresponds to SNHLY and CDR2 to FYNNEI.